The 24 T cell receptor beta chains listed next were all sequenced from one sample in a study of blood T cell repertoires in COVID-19. Assay used: immunoSEQ multiplex PCR; TCRdb lists only in-frame clones, some missing. The sample shows over 35,000 clones, less than 70% of them seen only once. The material sequenced was peripheral blood. These receptors were obtained from an elderly man with acute or convalescent COVID-19.

This clone showed up just a few times. The V call is TRBV11-3, the J call TRBJ2-1; no clear D gene. Germline loops: CDR1 SGHNT, CDR2 YENEEA. The CDR3 is 13 residues long. Trimming removed 1 base from V and 4 bases from J, with 5 bases in between. CDR3 nucleotide sequence: TGTGCCAGCAGCTTAGGCGTATACAATGAGCAGTTCTTC. It codes for CASSLGVYNEQFF.

This chain connects TRBV11-3 to TRBJ2-5; 8 nucleotides align to TRBD1. Trimming took 5 bases from V and 5 from J; bases not matched to a gene: 10. CDR1 and CDR2 from the germline V gene are SGHNT and YENEEA. This CDR3 has 15 residues. CDR3 DNA sequence: TGTGCCAGCAGCCCCCAGGGACAGGCACGCGAGACCCAGTACTTC. Encoded protein: CASSPQGQARETQYF.

The rearrangement joins TRBV7-9 to TRBJ1-1; perhaps TRBD1 as D (5 bases). The CDR3 sequence is 14 residues long. The V end lost 2 bases, the J end lost 0 bases, and 7 bases lay between the germline ends. CDR1 and CDR2 (germline): SEHNR, FQNEAQ (reference sequence). As DNA, the CDR3 is TGTGCCAGCAGCTTATCAGGGATGAACACTGAAGCTTTCTTT. This gives the protein CASSLSGMNTEAFF.

This clone is classed as large (0.1 to 1%). This chain joins TRBV6-1 and TRBJ2-7, with TRBD1 matching over 9 bases. CDR1 is MNHNS and CDR2 is SASEGT in the germline V gene. The CDR3 is made up of 15 amino acids. Germline trimming cut 2 bases from V and 7 bases from J; bases unmatched to any gene: 9. The CDR3 DNA reads TGTGCCAGCAGTGAATACAGGGGGCGCTTAGAAGAGCAGTACTTC. Its protein product is CASSEYRGRLEEQYF.

The rearrangement joins TRBV18 to TRBJ2-7; D possibly corresponds to TRBD2 (8 bases). V shed 4 bases and J shed 2 bases, with 21 bases lying between them. The CDR3 totals 17 residues. Germline V lookup: CDR1 KGHSH, CDR2 LQKENI. The CDR3 region is CASSRNPPGGTAYEQYF. CDR3 in DNA: TGTGCCAGCTCACGAAACCCGCCGGGGGGGACAGCCTACGAGCAGTACTTC.

The chain employs TRBV5-8 and TRBJ2-7; 9 positions agree with TRBD1. J gave up 2 bases and V 3 bases, and 6 bases lay outside the gene matches. Germline V CDR1 and CDR2: SGHTS, YDEGEE. The CDR3 runs to 15 residues. As DNA, the CDR3 is TGTGCCAGCAGCTCATACGGGACAGGGACCTACGAGCAGTACTTC. Residues: CASSSYGTGTYEQYF.

The chain links TRBV5-1 to TRBJ2-7; TRBD1 aligns across 10 bases. Germline trimming cut 4 bases from V and 6 bases from J; bases unmatched to any gene: 4. The CDR3 is 13 amino acids. Germline V gene lookup returns CDR1 SGHRS and CDR2 YFSETQ. CDR3 coding DNA: TGCGCCAGCAGCGGGACAGGGGCCCTCGAGCAGTACTTC. It translates to CASSGTGALEQYF.

The CDR3 nucleotides read TGTGCCAGCACCCCCTGGGGGCGAAACTATGGCTACACCTTC. Translation: CASTPWGRNYGYTF. This chain joins TRBV28 and TRBJ1-2, with D possibly TRBD1 on 6 matching bases. The ends were cut back, 7 bases at V and 2 bases at J, with 14 bases in the middle. Germline V lookup: CDR1 MDHEN, CDR2 SYDVKM. The CDR3 contains 14 residues.

The gene calls are TRBV5-6 and TRBJ2-7, with a possible D match to TRBD2 (5 bases). The V end was cut by 3 bases, the J end by 2 bases, with 6 bases between. The CDR3 is made up of 12 amino acids. Germline V lookup: CDR1 SGHDT, CDR2 YYEEEE. CDR3 nucleotides: TGTGCCAGCAGCTCCGGGACCTACGAGCAGTACTTC. Encoded protein: CASSSGTYEQYF.

The chain carries TRBV10-3 and TRBJ2-1; D may be TRBD1 (6 bases). The germline V and J ends were trimmed by 4 bases and 1 base, with 11 bases remaining between them. Germline V gene data show CDR1 as ENHRY and CDR2 as SYGVKD. This CDR3 spans 15 amino acids. The CDR3 coding sequence is TGTGCCATCAGTGGATACAGGGATTCCTACAATGAGCAGTTCTTC. Protein product: CAISGYRDSYNEQFF.

The V call is TRBV6-5, the J call TRBJ2-5; 8 nucleotides line up with TRBD2. The trim removed 6 bases at V and 2 bases at J, leaving 5 bases unmatched. This CDR3 spans 14 amino acids. Germline V gives CDR1 MNHEY, CDR2 SVGAGI. The CDR3 is CASRDAGGQETQYF. CDR3 coding DNA: TGTGCCAGCAGAGACGCGGGGGGACAAGAGACCCAGTACTTC.

This clone came up a few times. The chain couples TRBV29-1 to TRBJ2-7; 10 bases map to TRBD2. V was clipped by 3 bases and J by 6 bases; unmatched bases: 5. Germline V gene lookup returns CDR1 SQVTM and CDR2 ANQGSEA. The CDR3 has 13 amino acids. CDR3 nucleotide sequence: TGCAGCGTTGAGAAAGCGGGGGGGCGCGAGCAGTACTTC. It is translated as CSVEKAGGREQYF.

This chain connects TRBV6-6 to TRBJ2-7, with 8 bases identical to TRBD1. The CDR3 runs 15 residues. The V gene's germline CDR1 is MNHNY and CDR2 SVGAGI (reference sequence). Germline trimming cut 4 bases from V and 7 bases from J; bases unmatched to any gene: 12. The CDR3 bases are TGTGCCAGCAGTTTCTCTGACCAGGGGGCGCATGAGCAGTACTTC. Its translation: CASSFSDQGAHEQYF.

This clone was seen more than once but under ten times. J is TRBJ1-5 and V is TRBV7-9; 7 bases map to TRBD1. Germline-derived CDR1 and CDR2 are SEHNR and FQNEAQ (reference sequence). V was pared by 4 bases and J by 2 bases, with 8 bases of the junction left unmatched. CDR3 length equals 16 residues. The DNA for the CDR3 is TGTGCCAGCAGCTCCTCCCAGGGGGAAGGCAATCAGCCCCAGCATTTT. Amino acid sequence: CASSSSQGEGNQPQHF.

The chain is built from TRBV30 and TRBJ1-5, with D possibly being TRBD1 (5 bases). Per the germline V gene, CDR1 is GTSNPN and CDR2 is SVGIG (reference sequence). Trimming removed 1 base from V and 5 bases from J, with 9 bases in between. The CDR3 contains 13 residues. This chain's CDR3 is CAWSAGQDQPQHF. The CDR3 DNA is TGTGCCTGGAGTGCAGGGCAGGATCAGCCCCAGCATTTT.

This clone was seen only a few times. V is TRBV18 and J is TRBJ1-5; no clear D gene. The CDR3 runs 15 residues. CDR1 and CDR2 from the germline V gene are KGHSH and LQKENI. Between the trimmed V and J ends, which lost 5 bases and 2 bases, there was a span of 13 bases. The CDR3 loop reads CASSMGSGGNQPQHF. The CDR3 bases are TGTGCCAGCTCAATGGGGTCGGGAGGCAATCAGCCCCAGCATTTT.

The DNA of the CDR3 is TGTGCCAGCAGCTTAATAAAGGACAGCTCTGGGGCCAACGTCCTGACTTTC. This translates into CASSLIKDSSGANVLTF. The chain combines TRBV11-2 with TRBJ2-6; TRBD1 is a possible D gene (6 bases). Looked up from germline, CDR1 is SGHAT and CDR2 is FQNNGV. V was clipped by 2 bases and J by 0 bases, with 11 bases between them. The CDR3 is made up of 17 amino acids.

The chain recombines TRBV6-4 with TRBJ1-6; D is possibly TRBD1 (6 bases). CDR3 length equals 15 residues. Trimming removed 4 bases at V and 6 bases at J, with 13 bases between. The V gene's germline CDR1 is MRHNA and CDR2 SNTAGT. Here the CDR3 DNA reads TGTGCCAGCAGTGTAGCAGGGGTCGGTAATTCACCCCTCCACTTT. Translation: CASSVAGVGNSPLHF.

This clone was seen only a few times. This sequence joins TRBV5-6 and TRBJ2-7; possible D gene TRBD1, 6 bases. The germline CDR1 and CDR2 sequences are SGHDT and YYEEEE. This CDR3 has 18 amino acids. Deletions cut 1 base from V and 0 bases from J, with 20 bases between. The CDR3 protein is CASSLRTPQGISSYEQYF. The CDR3 region has the DNA TGTGCCAGCAGCTTGCGGACCCCGCAGGGGATTAGCTCCTACGAGCAGTACTTC.

The rearrangement links TRBV5-5 to TRBJ1-2; 9 bases are shared with TRBD1. This CDR3 has 14 amino acids. Losses at the gene ends were 4 bases for V and 7 bases for J; bases not matched to a gene: 8. Looked up from germline, CDR1 is SGHKS and CDR2 is YYEKEE (reference sequence). This chain's CDR3 is CASSRWTGAAGYTF. CDR3 in DNA: TGTGCCAGCAGCCGGTGGACAGGGGCGGCTGGCTACACCTTC. Supplemented by reference TRBV5-5 and TRBJ1-2, the full variable domain reads DAGVTQSPTHLIKTRGQQVTLRCSPISGHKSVSWYQQVLGQGPQFIFQYYEKEERGRGNFPDRFSARQFPNYSSELNVNALLLGDSALYLCASSRWTGAAGYTFGSGTRLTVV.

The chain joins TRBV30 to TRBJ1-1; D unclear. The CDR3 has 14 amino acids. Looked up from germline, CDR1 is GTSNPN and CDR2 is SVGIG (reference sequence). The V and J ends lost 6 bases and 5 bases respectively, with 19 bases between them. DNA of the CDR3: TGTGCCTGCCGATTACGACGACAAGGTACTGAAGCTTTCTTT. Translation gives CACRLRRQGTEAFF. Full variable domain (remainder filled in from reference TRBV30 and TRBJ1-1): SQTIHQWPATLVQPVGSPLSLECTVEGTSNPNLYWYRQAAGRGLQLLFYSVGIGQISSEVPQNLSASRPQDRQFILSSKKLLLSDSGFYLCACRLRRQGTEAFFGQGTRLTVV.

The chain uses TRBV29-1 and TRBJ2-5; 9 positions agree with TRBD1. The CDR3 is made up of 13 amino acids. Germline V lookup: CDR1 SQVTM, CDR2 ANQGSEA. V lost 7 bases, J lost 4 bases, and 7 bases stayed unmatched. The CDR3 nucleotides read TGCAGCGGGTTAACAGGGGGCGGAGAGACCCAGTACTTC. This codes for CSGLTGGGETQYF.

This chain links TRBV6-5 with TRBJ2-7; maybe TRBD1 (5 bases). This CDR3 has 14 residues. Per the germline V gene, CDR1 is MNHEY and CDR2 is SVGAGI. The V and J ends lost 5 bases and 4 bases respectively, with 15 bases between them. CDR3 protein: CASSPRTPIYEQYF. The DNA for the CDR3 is TGTGCCAGCAGTCCTCGGACACCGATTTACGAGCAGTACTTC.

CDR3 DNA sequence: TGCGCCAGCAGCGGCGGGGGGGCCGGGAGCACAGATACGCAGTATTTT. Encoded protein: CASSGGGAGSTDTQYF. The rearrangement joins TRBV5-1 to TRBJ2-3; 9 nucleotides align to TRBD2. The CDR3 totals 16 residues. The V and J ends lost 4 bases and 0 bases, in that order; junction bases with no gene match: 6. CDR1 and CDR2 from the germline V gene are SGHRS and YFSETQ.